Following are 10 T cell receptor beta chains from one sample sequenced in a study of long-term antiretroviral therapy in people with HIV. Running of the v3.0 immunoSEQ assay took place at survey level. Sequenced by immunoSEQ multiplex PCR; TCRdb stores in-frame clones only, minus some. The sample gives 20,000 to 25,000 clones, about 82% of which show up once; approximately 5% is in the top ten. Sequenced material: unsorted PBMCs, taken 1.3 years after starting antiretroviral therapy. These receptors all come from a man aged 55-75 years with HIV.

The gene calls are TRBV9 and TRBJ2-1; D is possibly TRBD1 or TRBD2 (5 bases each). V was cut by 4 bases and J by 8 bases, with 19 bases left in between. The CDR3 covers 15 residues. CDR1 and CDR2 (germline): SGDLS, YYNGEE. The CDR3 sequence is CASSPRGQAEHEQFF. In DNA form, the CDR3 reads TGTGCCAGCAGCCCTCGGGGCCAAGCCGAGCATGAGCAGTTCTTC.

The rearrangement joins TRBV9 to TRBJ1-2; 10 nucleotides match TRBD1. CDR1 is SGDLS, CDR2 YYNGEE, per germline. Unmatched junction bases numbered 6, after V lost 4 bases and J lost 6 bases. The CDR3 is made up of 14 amino acids. The CDR3 region is CASSRGTGDHGYTF. CDR3 sequence (DNA): TGTGCCAGCAGCCGAGGGACAGGGGATCATGGCTACACCTTC.

The chain has TRBV10-3 and TRBJ2-4, with 10 bases matching TRBD2. Germline loops: CDR1 ENHRY, CDR2 SYGVKD. Losses at the gene ends were 4 bases for V and 2 bases for J; bases not matched to a gene: 11. The CDR3 has 18 amino acids. The CDR3 region is CAISGTGLADSSKNIQYF. CDR3 nucleotide sequence: TGTGCCATCAGTGGGACAGGACTAGCGGACAGTTCCAAAAACATTCAGTACTTC.

In its sample, this clone was seen once. The genes are TRBV5-4 and TRBJ2-1; D call uncertain. CDR1 and CDR2 (germline): SGHNT, YYREEE (reference sequence). This CDR3 contains 12 residues. The germline V and J ends were trimmed by 2 bases and 4 bases, with 4 bases remaining between them. DNA for the CDR3: TGTGCCAGCAGCTTCCCATACAATGAGCAGTTCTTC. Its translation: CASSFPYNEQFF.

There are a few counts of this clone. The J gene is TRBJ1-5, the V gene TRBV15; no clear D. Germline CDR1 LNHNV, CDR2 YYDKDF (reference sequence). The CDR3 is 13 amino acids. Trimming took 0 bases from V and 3 from J, leaving 3 bases between them. CDR3 sequence: CATSREHNQPQHF. The CDR3 DNA follows: TGTGCCACCAGCAGAGAGCACAATCAGCCCCAGCATTTT. The whole variable domain, filled in from reference TRBV15 and TRBJ1-5, reads DAMVIQNPRYQVTQFGKPVTLSCSQTLNHNVMYWYQQKSSQAPKLLFHYYDKDFNNEADTPDNFQSRRPNTSFCFLDIRSPGLGDTAMYLCATSREHNQPQHFGDGTRLSIL.

The chain links TRBV5-4 to TRBJ2-2, with 9 bases aligning to TRBD1. With 5 bases clipped from V and 7 bases from J, the junction kept 9 bases outside the gene matches. CDR3 length: 15 amino acids. From germline, CDR1 is SGHNT and CDR2 YYREEE (reference sequence). The CDR3 reads CASSSDRGGIGELFF. Here the CDR3 DNA reads TGTGCCAGCAGTTCGGACAGGGGAGGAATCGGGGAGCTGTTTTTT.

The chain recombines TRBV4-1 with TRBJ1-2, with D hard to call. The CDR3 has 17 residues. Trimming took off 4 bases at V and 7 bases at J, with 25 bases between the two ends. CDR1 MGHRA and CDR2 YSYEKL come from the germline V gene. The CDR3: CASSPMAAPVGLSGYTF. The DNA of the CDR3 is TGCGCCAGCAGCCCGATGGCAGCTCCAGTTGGTTTAAGTGGCTACACCTTC.

This clone was seen only once. This rearrangement joins TRBV5-1 to TRBJ1-2, with 8 nucleotides matching TRBD1. This CDR3 comprises 17 residues. Germline V lookup: CDR1 SGHRS, CDR2 YFSETQ. The trim removed 2 bases at V and 4 bases at J, leaving 13 bases unmatched. The CDR3 loop is CASSFDRGPRILYGYTF. The CDR3 region has the DNA TGCGCCAGCAGCTTTGACAGGGGACCAAGAATCCTCTATGGCTACACCTTC.

This chain connects TRBV27 to TRBJ2-3, with TRBD2 matching 10 bases. The CDR3 runs to 16 residues. Germline V gene lookup returns CDR1 MNHEY and CDR2 SMNVEV (reference sequence). J lost 2 bases, V lost 4 bases, and 6 bases had no gene match. CDR3 loop: CASSWVAGGFTDTQYF. The DNA for the CDR3 is TGTGCCAGCAGTTGGGTAGCGGGAGGTTTCACAGATACGCAGTATTTT.

V usage is TRBV5-8 and J usage is TRBJ1-5; D ambiguous. V lost 4 bases to trimming and J lost 0 bases, with 14 bases between them. CDR3 length equals 16 residues. Germline CDR1 reads SGHTS; CDR2 reads YDEGEE. CDR3 amino acids: CASSPGEYYSNQPQHF. The CDR3 bases are TGTGCCAGCAGCCCCGGGGAGTACTATAGCAATCAGCCCCAGCATTTT.